This T cell receptor beta chain was sequenced during a study of metastatic and nonmetastatic thyroid tumors. Study results and caveats: For both blood and tumor, malignant thyroid tumors reportedly showed significantly higher TCR beta diversity than benign nodules did.

MiXCR was used by TCRdb to re-call the PCR reads. The top ten hold over 3.5% of the sample, which has approximately 37,000 clones, about 16% seen once. Germline CDR1 is LNHDA and CDR2 is SQIVND (reference sequence). With V trimmed by 4 bases and J by 1 base, 4 bases remained unmatched. CDR3 length: 17 amino acids. No treatment had been given to any patient before thyroid surgery. This clone has ten or more counts. The antigen remains unidentified. The J gene is TRBJ2-1, the V gene TRBV19; TRBD2 aligns across 13 bases. This clonotype was sampled from a female donor with papillary thyroid cancer or a benign thyroid nodule (not recorded which). Some clones in this sample may be carry-over from other donors' samples. Sequenced input: blood. The CDR3 DNA is TGTGCCAGTAGTAGACTAGCGGGGGGCCCTTCCTACAATGAGCAGTTCTTC. It codes for CASSRLAGGPSYNEQFF.